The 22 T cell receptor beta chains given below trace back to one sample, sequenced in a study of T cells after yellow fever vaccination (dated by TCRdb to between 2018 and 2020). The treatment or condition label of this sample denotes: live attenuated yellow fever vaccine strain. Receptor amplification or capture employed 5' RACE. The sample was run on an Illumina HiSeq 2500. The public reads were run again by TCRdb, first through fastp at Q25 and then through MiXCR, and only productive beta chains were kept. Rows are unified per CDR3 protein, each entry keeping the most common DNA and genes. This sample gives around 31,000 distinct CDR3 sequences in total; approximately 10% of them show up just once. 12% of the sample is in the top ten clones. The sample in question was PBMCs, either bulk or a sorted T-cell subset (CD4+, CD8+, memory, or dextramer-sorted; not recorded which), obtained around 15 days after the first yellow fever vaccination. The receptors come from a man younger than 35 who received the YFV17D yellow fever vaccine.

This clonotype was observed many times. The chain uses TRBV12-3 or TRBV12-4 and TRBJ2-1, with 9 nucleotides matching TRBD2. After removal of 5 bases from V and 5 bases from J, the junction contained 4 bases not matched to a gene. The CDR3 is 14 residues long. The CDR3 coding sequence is TGTGCCAGCAGTCTTAGCGGGGGTCACAATGAGCAGTTCTTC. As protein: CASSLSGGHNEQFF.

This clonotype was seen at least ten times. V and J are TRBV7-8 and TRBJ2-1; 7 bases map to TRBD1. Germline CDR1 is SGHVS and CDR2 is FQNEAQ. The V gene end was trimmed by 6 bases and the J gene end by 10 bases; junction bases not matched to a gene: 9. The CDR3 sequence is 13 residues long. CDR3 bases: TGTGCCAGCAGTGTGCTCAGGGGACAGGAGCAGTTCTTC. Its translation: CASSVLRGQEQFF.

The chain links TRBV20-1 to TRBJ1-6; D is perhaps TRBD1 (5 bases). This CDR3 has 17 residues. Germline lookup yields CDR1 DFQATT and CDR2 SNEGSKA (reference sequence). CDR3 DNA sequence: TGCTGTTTCTGGGGCCAGACACCCAGCTCCTATAATTCACCCCTCCACTTT. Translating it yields CCFWGQTPSSYNSPLHF.

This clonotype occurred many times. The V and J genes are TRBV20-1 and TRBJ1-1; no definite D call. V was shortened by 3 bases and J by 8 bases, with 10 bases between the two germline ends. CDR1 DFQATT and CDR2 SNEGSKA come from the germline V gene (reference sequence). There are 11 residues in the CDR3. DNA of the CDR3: TGCAGTGCTAGGGCCGGGTCGGAAGCTTTCTTT. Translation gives CSARAGSEAFF.

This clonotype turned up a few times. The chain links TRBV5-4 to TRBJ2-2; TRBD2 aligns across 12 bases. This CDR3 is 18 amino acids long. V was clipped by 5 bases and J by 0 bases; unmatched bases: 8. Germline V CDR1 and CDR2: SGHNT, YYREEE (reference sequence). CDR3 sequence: CASRMGTSGFSNTGELFF. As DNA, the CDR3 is TGTGCCAGCAGGATGGGGACTAGCGGGTTTTCGAACACCGGGGAGCTGTTTTTT.

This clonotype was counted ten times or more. This chain's CDR3 is CASSRQTLGSPLHF. Here the CDR3 DNA reads TGTGCCAGCAGTCGACAAACCCTCGGTTCACCCCTCCACTTT. The gene calls are TRBV3-1 and TRBJ1-6; no clear D. Germline assignment: CDR1 LGHDT and CDR2 YNNKEL (reference sequence). This CDR3 is 14 amino acids long. V dropped 6 bases and J dropped 9 bases, with 15 bases sitting between them.

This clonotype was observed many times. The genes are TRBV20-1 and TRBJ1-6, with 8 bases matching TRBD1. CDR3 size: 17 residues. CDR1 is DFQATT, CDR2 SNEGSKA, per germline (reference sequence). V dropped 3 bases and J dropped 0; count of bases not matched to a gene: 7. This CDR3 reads CSARARDRSSYNSPLHF. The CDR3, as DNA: TGCAGTGCTAGGGCAAGGGACAGGAGCTCCTATAATTCACCCCTCCACTTT.

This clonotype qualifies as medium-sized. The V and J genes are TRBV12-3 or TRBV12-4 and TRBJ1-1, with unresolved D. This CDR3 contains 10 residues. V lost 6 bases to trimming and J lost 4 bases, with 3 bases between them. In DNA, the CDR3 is TGTGCCAGCAGGGGCACTGAAGCTTTCTTT. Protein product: CASRGTEAFF.

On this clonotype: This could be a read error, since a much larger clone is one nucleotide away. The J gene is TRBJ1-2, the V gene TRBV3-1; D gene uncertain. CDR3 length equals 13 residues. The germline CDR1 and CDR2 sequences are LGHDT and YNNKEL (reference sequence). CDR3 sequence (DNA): TGTGCCAGAAGCCGACCCGGCTCCTATGGCTACACCTTC. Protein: CARSRPGSYGYTF.

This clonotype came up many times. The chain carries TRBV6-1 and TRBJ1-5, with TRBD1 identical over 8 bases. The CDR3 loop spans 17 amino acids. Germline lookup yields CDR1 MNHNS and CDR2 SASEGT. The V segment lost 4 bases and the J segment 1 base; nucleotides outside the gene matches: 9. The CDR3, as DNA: TGTGCCAGCAGTGTTGGACAGGGCGAGACGAGCAATCAGCCCCAGCATTTT. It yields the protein CASSVGQGETSNQPQHF.

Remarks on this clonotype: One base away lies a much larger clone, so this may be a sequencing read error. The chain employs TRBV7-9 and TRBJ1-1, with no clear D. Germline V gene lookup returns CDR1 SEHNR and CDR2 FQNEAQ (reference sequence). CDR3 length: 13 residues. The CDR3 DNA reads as TGTGCCAGCAGATTAGATGGAGGTGCTGAAGCTTTCTTT. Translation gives CASRLDGGAEAFF.

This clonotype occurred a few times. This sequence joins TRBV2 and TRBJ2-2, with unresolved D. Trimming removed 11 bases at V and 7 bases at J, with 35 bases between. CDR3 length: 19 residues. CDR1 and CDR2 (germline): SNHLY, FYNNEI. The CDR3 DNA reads TGTGCCTTCTGTTCCACATCCGGACCAACCCTAACTAAAGTCGGGGAGCTGTTTTTT. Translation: CAFCSTSGPTLTKVGELFF.

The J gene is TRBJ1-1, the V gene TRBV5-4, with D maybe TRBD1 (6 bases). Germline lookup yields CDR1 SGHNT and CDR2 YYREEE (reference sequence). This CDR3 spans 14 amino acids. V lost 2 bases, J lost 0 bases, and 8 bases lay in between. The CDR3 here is CASSLGGVNTEAFF. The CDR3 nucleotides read TGTGCCAGCAGCTTAGGGGGTGTGAACACTGAAGCTTTCTTT.

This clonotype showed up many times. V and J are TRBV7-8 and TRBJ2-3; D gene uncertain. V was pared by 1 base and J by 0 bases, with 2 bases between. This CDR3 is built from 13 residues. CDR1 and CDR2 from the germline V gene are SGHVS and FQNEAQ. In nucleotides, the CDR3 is TGTGCCAGCAGCTTAGACAGCACAGATACGCAGTATTTT. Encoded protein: CASSLDSTDTQYF.

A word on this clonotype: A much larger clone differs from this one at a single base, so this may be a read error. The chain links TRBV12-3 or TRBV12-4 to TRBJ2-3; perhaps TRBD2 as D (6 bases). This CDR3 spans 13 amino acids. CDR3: CASSSRGEDTKYF. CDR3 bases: TGTGCCAGCAGTTCGCGGGGTGAAGATACGAAGTATTTT.

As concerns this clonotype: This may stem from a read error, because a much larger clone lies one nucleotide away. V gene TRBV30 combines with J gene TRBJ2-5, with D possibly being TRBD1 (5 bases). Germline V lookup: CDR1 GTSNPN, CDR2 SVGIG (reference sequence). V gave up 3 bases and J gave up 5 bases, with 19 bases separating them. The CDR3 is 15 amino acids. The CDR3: CAWSLTWGLLETQYF. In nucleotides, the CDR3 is TGTGCCTGGAGCCTTACGTGGGGCCTACTGGAGACCCAGTACTTC. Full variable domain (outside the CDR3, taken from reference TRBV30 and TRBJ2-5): SQTIHQWPATLVQPVGSPLSLECTVEGTSNPNLYWYRQAAGRGLQLLFYSVGIGQISSEVPQNLSASRPQDRQFILSSKKLLLSDSGFYLCAWSLTWGLLETQYFGPGTRLLVL.

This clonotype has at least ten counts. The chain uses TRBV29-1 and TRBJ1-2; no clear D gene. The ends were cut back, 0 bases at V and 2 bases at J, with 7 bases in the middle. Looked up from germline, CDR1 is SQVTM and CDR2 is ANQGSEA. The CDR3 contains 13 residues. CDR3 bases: TGCAGCGTTGAAGAGCTGGAAAACTATGGCTACACCTTC. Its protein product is CSVEELENYGYTF.

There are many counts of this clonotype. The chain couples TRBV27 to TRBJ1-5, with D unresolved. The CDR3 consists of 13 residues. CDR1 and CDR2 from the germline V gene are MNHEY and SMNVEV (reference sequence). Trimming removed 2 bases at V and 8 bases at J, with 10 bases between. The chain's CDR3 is CASSLGVPEPQHF. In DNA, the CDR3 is TGTGCCAGCAGTTTAGGTGTTCCAGAGCCCCAGCATTTT.

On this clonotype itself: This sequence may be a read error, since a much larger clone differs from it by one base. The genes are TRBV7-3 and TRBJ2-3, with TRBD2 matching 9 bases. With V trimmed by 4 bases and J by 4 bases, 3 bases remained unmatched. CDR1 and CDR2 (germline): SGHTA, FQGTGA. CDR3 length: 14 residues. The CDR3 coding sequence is TGTGCCAGCAGCTCTAGCGGGGTGGCAGATACGCAGTATTTT. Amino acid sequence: CASSSSGVADTQYF. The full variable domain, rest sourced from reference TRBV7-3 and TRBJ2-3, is GAGVSQTPSNKVTEKGKYVELRCDPISGHTALYWYRQSLGQGPEFLIYFQGTGAADDSGLPNDRFFAVRPEGSVSTLKIQRTERGDSAVYLCASSSSGVADTQYFGPGTRLTVL.

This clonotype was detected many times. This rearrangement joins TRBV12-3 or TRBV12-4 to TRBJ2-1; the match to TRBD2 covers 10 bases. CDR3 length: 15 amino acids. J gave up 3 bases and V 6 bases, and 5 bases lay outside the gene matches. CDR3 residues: CASSKAGGGYNEQFF. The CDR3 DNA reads TGTGCCAGCAGCAAAGCGGGGGGGGGCTACAATGAGCAGTTCTTC.

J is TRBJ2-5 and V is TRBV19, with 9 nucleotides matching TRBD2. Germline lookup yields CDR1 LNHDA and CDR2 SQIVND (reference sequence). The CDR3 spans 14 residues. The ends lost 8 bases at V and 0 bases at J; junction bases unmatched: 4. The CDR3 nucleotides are TGTGCCAGTGGGACTAGCTTCTACCAAGAGACCCAGTACTTC. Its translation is CASGTSFYQETQYF.

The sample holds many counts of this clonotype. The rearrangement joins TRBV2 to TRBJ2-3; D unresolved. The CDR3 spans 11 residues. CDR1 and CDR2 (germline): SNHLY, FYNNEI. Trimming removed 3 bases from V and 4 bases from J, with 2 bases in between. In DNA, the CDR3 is TGTGCCAGCAGTGATCCAGATACGCAGTATTTT. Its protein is CASSDPDTQYF.